Following are 12 T cell receptor beta chains from one sample sequenced in a study of T cell responses to AZD1222 COVID-19 vaccine (dated by TCRdb to the early 2020s). Taken with the paper, the label for time point translates to: about 28 days (+/-7) after the second vaccine dose. Library preparation was by the immunoSEQ multiplex PCR assay. As stored in TCRdb, this immuneACCESS dataset retains in-frame rearrangements with V and J assigned. A fraction of the clones does not appear; measured against another copy, unresolved V genes explain less than half of the discrepancy, and the remainder lacks a known reason. The sample table contains 250,000 to 300,000 clones; only one count was recorded for roughly 93% of them. The ten top clones hold around 0.57% of the sample. The specimen was peripheral blood, collected 28 days after the second AZD1222 dose. These receptors came from an adult who received the AZD1222 COVID-19 vaccine.

This sequence joins TRBV28 and TRBJ1-5; a possible D gene is TRBD1 (6 bases). Germline CDR1 reads MDHEN; CDR2 reads SYDVKM. The CDR3 totals 15 residues. Trimming pared 7 bases from V and 0 bases from J, leaving 13 bases between. This CDR3 reads CASIMGGASNQPQHF. Here the CDR3 DNA reads TGTGCCAGCATCATGGGGGGGGCTAGCAATCAGCCCCAGCATTTT. Looking up the rest from reference TRBV28 and TRBJ1-5 gives the full variable domain: DVKVTQSSRYLVKRTGEKVFLECVQDMDHENMFWYRQDPGLGLRLIYFSYDVKMKEKGDIPEGYSVSREKKERFSLILESASTNQTSMYLCASIMGGASNQPQHFGDGTRLSIL.

The V call is TRBV27, the J call TRBJ2-7; TRBD1 matches 8 bases. Trimming removed 1 base from V and 8 bases from J; junction bases left unmatched: 19. Germline V gene data show CDR1 as MNHEY and CDR2 as SMNVEV (reference sequence). The CDR3 has 18 amino acids. CDR3 region: CASSLYPPLRDRPDKQYF. CDR3 sequence (DNA): TGTGCCAGCAGTTTATATCCGCCCCTTCGGGACAGGCCGGACAAGCAGTACTTC.

This sequence joins TRBV12-5 and TRBJ2-7, with D uncertain. In germline, CDR1 is LGHNT, CDR2 FRNRAP. V lost 4 bases to trimming and J lost 2 bases, with 15 bases between them. The CDR3 runs to 15 residues. The CDR3 DNA sequence: TGTGCTAGTGGTTCCGGACCCCGGGCCCCCTACGAGCAGTACTTC. Its protein is CASGSGPRAPYEQYF.

The chain joins TRBV18 to TRBJ1-2; TRBD1 might be the D (5 bases). Germline-derived CDR1 and CDR2 are KGHSH and LQKENI. V lost 2 bases to trimming and J lost 0 bases, with 13 bases between them. The CDR3 sequence is 16 residues long. The CDR3 is CASSPAVGTPNYGYTF. In DNA form, the CDR3 reads TGTGCCAGCTCACCAGCAGTAGGGACCCCTAACTATGGCTACACCTTC.

The V gene is TRBV5-4, the J gene TRBJ2-5; D remains unclear. This CDR3 is built from 14 residues. Trimming shortened V by 3 bases and J by 5 bases, and 14 bases separated the two germline ends. Germline V gene sequence: CDR1 SGHNT, CDR2 YYREEE (reference sequence). The CDR3 DNA is TGTGCCAGCAGCTCGGAGCAAACTGGGGAGACCCAGTACTTC. Its protein product is CASSSEQTGETQYF.

CDR3 in amino acids: CASSQGRGETQYF. CDR3 coding DNA: TGTGCCAGCAGCCAAGGTCGAGGAGAGACCCAGTACTTC. The chain joins TRBV3-1 (or the pseudogene TRBV3-2) to TRBJ2-5; D not certain. This CDR3 region has 13 residues. Germline assignment: CDR1 LGHDT and CDR2 YNNKEL (reference sequence). Trimming stripped 1 base from V and 4 bases from J, with 7 bases between.

For the CDR3, the DNA is TGTGCCAGCAGTGAATTGGTCTACGAGCAGTACTTC. It translates to CASSELVYEQYF. The rearrangement uses TRBV6-1 and TRBJ2-7; unclear D gene. Trimming left V 2 bases short and J 3 bases short, with 5 bases between. Germline CDR1 is MNHNS and CDR2 is SASEGT. CDR3 length: 12 residues.

This CDR3 reads CASNLAGATNQPQHF. The CDR3 DNA reads as TGTGCCAGCAACCTTGCGGGGGCTACCAATCAGCCCCAGCATTTT. This sequence joins TRBV2 and TRBJ1-5, with D possibly TRBD1 on 6 matching bases. Germline V gene sequence: CDR1 SNHLY, CDR2 FYNNEI. CDR3 length equals 15 residues. Deletions cut 7 bases from V and 3 bases from J, with 16 bases between.

This clone has only one observation. The V call is TRBV29-1, the J call TRBJ2-3, with D maybe TRBD2 (6 bases). Trimming cost V 7 bases and J 0 bases, with 17 bases left between them. CDR3 size: 15 residues. Germline CDR1 is SQVTM and CDR2 is ANQGSEA. CDR3 sequence reads: CSAEGSGASTDTQYF. CDR3 nucleotides: TGCAGCGCTGAGGGTAGCGGAGCTAGCACAGATACGCAGTATTTT.

CDR3 amino acids: CASSQGGTAVSPLHF. The CDR3 nucleotides are TGCGCCAGCAGCCAGGGGGGGACAGCGGTATCACCCCTCCACTTT. The J gene is TRBJ1-6, the V gene TRBV4-3; 7 nucleotides agree with TRBD1. This CDR3 is built from 15 residues. With 3 bases clipped from V and 10 bases from J, the junction kept 9 bases outside the gene matches. Germline CDR1 LGHNA, CDR2 YSLEER.

This clone was seen a handful of times. The chain employs TRBV6-5 and TRBJ2-7; 10 bases fit TRBD2. The V segment lost 6 bases and the J segment 7 bases; nucleotides outside the gene matches: 12. The CDR3 extends over 15 amino acids. CDR1 and CDR2 from the germline V gene are MNHEY and SVGAGI. The CDR3 is CASRAGTSALGEQYF. Written as DNA, the CDR3 is TGTGCCAGCAGAGCCGGGACTAGCGCTCTAGGGGAGCAGTACTTC.

The chain is built from TRBV7-9 and TRBJ1-2; TRBD1 matches at 7 bases. The J segment lost 0 bases and the V segment lost 5 bases, leaving 9 bases of the junction unmatched. Per the germline V gene, CDR1 is SEHNR and CDR2 is FQNEAQ (reference sequence). The CDR3 loop spans 16 amino acids. In nucleotides, the CDR3 is TGTGCCAGCAGCCATCGACAGGGAGGGGCTAACTATGGCTACACCTTC. Its protein product is CASSHRQGGANYGYTF.